This TCR beta chain was identified during a study of blood T cells in healthy people across ages. Combining a sample-barcoded 5' primer with a J-beta primer mix, a second PCR ran for 7 to 11 cycles. The study obtained at least 3 million CDR3-containing paired-end reads from every sample. TCRdb itself ran the 5' RACE reads through MiXCR, one entry per CDR3 protein. Of hundreds of thousands of distinct CDR3 sequences detected, about half appear once; the ten largest clones hold around a third. Only a few counts were recorded for this clonotype. The antigen remains undetermined. CDR3 length: 14 residues. Germline V gene sequence: CDR1 SGHRS, CDR2 YFSETQ. V gave up 1 base and J gave up 0 bases, with 7 bases separating them. Findings of the study overall: Estimates of total diversity, which came from one million sequenced T cells, were considered to be underestimates. The long-lived group displayed more naive CD4+ cells, plus higher diversity, than the aged donors did. Any conclusive comparison of naive versus antigen-experienced cells was prevented by using unsorted PBMCs.

Sequencing input: blood. The rearrangement uses TRBV5-1 and TRBJ1-1; the D gene is possibly TRBD1 (5 bases). The clonotype comes from an older woman in good health. CDR3 DNA: TGCGCCAGCAGCTTGTGGGGGGTGAACACTGAAGCTTTCTTT. Its translation is CASSLWGVNTEAFF.